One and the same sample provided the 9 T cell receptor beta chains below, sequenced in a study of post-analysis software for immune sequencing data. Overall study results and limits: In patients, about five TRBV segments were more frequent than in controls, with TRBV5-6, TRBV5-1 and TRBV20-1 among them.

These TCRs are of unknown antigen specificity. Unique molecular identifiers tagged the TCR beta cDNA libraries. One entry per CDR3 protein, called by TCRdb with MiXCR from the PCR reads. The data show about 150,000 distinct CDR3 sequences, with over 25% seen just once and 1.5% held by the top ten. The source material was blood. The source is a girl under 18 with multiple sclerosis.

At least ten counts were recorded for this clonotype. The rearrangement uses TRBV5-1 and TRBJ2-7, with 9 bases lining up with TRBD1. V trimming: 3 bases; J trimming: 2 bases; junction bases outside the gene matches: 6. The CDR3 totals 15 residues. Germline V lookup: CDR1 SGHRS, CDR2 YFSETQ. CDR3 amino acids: CASSYGTGQPYEQYF. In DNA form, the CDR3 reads TGCGCCAGCAGCTACGGGACAGGGCAGCCCTACGAGCAGTACTTC.

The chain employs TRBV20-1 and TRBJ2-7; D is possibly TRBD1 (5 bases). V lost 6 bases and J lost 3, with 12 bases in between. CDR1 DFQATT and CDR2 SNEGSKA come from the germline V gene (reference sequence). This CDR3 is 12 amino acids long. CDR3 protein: CSAPRDSYEQYF. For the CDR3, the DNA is TGCAGTGCCCCGAGAGACAGCTACGAGCAGTACTTC.

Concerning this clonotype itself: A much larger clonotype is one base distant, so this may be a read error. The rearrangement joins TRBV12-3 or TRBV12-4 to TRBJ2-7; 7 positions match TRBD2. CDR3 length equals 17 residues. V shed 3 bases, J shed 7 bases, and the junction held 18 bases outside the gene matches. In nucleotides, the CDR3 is TGTGCCAGCAGTTTTTTTCCGGGGACTAATCAATACAATGAGCAGTACTTC. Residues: CASSFFPGTNQYNEQYF.

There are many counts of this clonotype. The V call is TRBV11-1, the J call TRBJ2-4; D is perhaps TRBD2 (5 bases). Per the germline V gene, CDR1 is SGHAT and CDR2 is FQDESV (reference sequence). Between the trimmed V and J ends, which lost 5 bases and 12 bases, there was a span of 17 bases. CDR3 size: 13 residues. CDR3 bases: TGTGCCAGCAGCCCCCAAAGGCGGGCTTATCAGTACTTC. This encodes CASSPQRRAYQYF.

CDR3 DNA sequence: TGTGCCAGCAGTTCGACTAGGGATAGCGGATCCTACAATGAGCAGTTCTTC. Its translation is CASSSTRDSGSYNEQFF. The J gene is TRBJ2-1, the V gene TRBV28; TRBD2 might be the D (6 bases). This CDR3 comprises 17 residues. Germline-derived CDR1 and CDR2 are MDHEN and SYDVKM. The V end lost 4 bases, the J end lost 1 base, and 17 bases lay between the germline ends.

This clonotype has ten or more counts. Here the CDR3 reads CSVDGTGGAYGYTF. In DNA form, the CDR3 reads TGCAGCGTAGACGGGACAGGGGGCGCCTATGGCTACACCTTC. The chain combines TRBV29-1 with TRBJ1-2, with 12 bases fitting TRBD1. Germline CDR1 reads SQVTM; CDR2 reads ANQGSEA. This CDR3 has 14 amino acids. V was pared by 6 bases and J by 4 bases, with 6 bases of the junction left unmatched.

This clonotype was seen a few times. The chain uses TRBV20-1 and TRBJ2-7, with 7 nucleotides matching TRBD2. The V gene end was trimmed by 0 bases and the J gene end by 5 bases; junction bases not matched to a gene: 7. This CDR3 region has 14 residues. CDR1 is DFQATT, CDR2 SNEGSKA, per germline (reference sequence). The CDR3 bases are TGCAGTGCTAGAGACGCCGGGGGGAGGAACGAGCAGTACTTC. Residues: CSARDAGGRNEQYF.

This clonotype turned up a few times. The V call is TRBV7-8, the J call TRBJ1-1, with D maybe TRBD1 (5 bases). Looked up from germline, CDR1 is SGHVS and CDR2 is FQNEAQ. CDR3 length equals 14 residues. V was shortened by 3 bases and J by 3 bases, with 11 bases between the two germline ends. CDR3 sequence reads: CASSFREGYTEAFF. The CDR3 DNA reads TGTGCCAGCAGCTTCAGAGAGGGGTACACTGAAGCTTTCTTT.

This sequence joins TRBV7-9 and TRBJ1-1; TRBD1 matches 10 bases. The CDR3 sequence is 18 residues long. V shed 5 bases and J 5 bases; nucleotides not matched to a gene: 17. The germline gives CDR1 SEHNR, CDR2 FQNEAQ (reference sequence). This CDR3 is CASSPVWDRGSVWTEAFF. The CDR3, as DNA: TGTGCCAGCAGCCCCGTATGGGACAGGGGATCGGTTTGGACTGAAGCTTTCTTT.